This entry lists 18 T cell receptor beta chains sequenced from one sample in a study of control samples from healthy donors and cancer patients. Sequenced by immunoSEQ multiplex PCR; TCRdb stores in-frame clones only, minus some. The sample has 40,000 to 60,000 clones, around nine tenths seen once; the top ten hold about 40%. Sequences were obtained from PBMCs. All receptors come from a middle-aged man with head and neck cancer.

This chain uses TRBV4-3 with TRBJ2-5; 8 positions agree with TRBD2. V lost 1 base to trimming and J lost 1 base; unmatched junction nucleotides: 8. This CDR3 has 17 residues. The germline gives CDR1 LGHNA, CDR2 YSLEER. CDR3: CASSQVAGGPSQETQYF. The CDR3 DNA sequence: TGCGCCAGCAGCCAAGTCGCGGGGGGTCCCTCCCAAGAGACCCAGTACTTC.

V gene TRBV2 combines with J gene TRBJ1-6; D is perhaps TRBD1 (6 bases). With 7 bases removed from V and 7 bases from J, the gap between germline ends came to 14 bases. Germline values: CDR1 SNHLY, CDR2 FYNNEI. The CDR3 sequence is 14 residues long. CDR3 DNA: TGTGCCAGCATGGTGGACAGTAAAAATTCACCCCTCCACTTT. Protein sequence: CASMVDSKNSPLHF.

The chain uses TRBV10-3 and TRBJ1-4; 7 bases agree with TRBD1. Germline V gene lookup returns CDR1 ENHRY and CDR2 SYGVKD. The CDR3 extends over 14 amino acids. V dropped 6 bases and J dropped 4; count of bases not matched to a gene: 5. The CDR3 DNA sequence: TGTGCCATCAGCTCGGGACAGTATAATGAAAAACTGTTTTTT. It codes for CAISSGQYNEKLFF.

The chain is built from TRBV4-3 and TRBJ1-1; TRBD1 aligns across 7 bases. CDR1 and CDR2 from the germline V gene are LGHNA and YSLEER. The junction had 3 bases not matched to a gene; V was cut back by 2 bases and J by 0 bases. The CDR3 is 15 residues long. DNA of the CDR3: TGCGCCAGCAGCCAAAACAGGGGCGTGAACACTGAAGCTTTCTTT. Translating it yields CASSQNRGVNTEAFF.

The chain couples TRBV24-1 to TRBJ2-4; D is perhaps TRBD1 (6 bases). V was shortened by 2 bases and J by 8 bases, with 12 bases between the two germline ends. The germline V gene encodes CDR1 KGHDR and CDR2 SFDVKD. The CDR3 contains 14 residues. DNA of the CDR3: TGTGCCACCAGTGATTCCTCGGCAGGGGACATTCAGTACTTC. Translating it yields CATSDSSAGDIQYF.

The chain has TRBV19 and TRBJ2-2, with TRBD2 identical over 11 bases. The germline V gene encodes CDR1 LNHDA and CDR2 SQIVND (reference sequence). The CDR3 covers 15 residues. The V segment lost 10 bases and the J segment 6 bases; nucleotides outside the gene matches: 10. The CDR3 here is CATQDVAGGSGELFF. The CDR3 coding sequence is TGTGCCACCCAGGACGTAGCGGGAGGGTCCGGGGAGCTGTTTTTT.

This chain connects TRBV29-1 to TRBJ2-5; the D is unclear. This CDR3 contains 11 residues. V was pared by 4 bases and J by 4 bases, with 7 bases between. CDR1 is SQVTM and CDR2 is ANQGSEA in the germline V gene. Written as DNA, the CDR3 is TGCAGCGTTGCAGCACCAGAGACCCAGTACTTC. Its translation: CSVAAPETQYF. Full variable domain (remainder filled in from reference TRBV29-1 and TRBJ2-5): SAVISQKPSRDICQRGTSLTIQCQVDSQVTMMFWYRQQPGQSLTLIATANQGSEATYESGFVIDKFPISRPNLTFSTLTVSNMSPEDSSIYLCSVAAPETQYFGPGTRLLVL.

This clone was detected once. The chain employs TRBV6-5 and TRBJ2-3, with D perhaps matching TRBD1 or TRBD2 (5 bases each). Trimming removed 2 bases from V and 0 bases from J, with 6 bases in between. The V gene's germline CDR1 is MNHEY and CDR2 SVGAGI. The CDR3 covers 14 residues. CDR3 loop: CASSYGDSTDTQYF. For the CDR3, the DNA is TGTGCCAGCAGTTACGGGGACAGCACAGATACGCAGTATTTT.

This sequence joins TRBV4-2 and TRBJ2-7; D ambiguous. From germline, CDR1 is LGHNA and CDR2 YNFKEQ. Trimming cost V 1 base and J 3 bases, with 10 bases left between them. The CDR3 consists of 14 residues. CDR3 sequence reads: CASSQGANLYEQYF. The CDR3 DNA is TGTGCCAGCAGCCAAGGGGCTAACCTCTACGAGCAGTACTTC.

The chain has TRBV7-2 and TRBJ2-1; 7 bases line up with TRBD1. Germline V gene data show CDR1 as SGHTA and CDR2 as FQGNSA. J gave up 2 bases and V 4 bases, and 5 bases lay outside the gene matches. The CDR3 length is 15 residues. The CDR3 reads CASSYNRGPYNEQFF. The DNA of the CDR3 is TGTGCCAGCAGCTACAACAGGGGTCCCTACAATGAGCAGTTCTTC.

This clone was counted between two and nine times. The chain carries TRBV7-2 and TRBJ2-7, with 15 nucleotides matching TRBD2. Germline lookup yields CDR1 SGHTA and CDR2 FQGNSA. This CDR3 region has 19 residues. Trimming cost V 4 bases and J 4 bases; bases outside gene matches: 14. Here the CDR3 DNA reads TGTGCCAGCAGCTCCCCCGGCCCCGGACTAGCGGGAGGGCCGTACGAGCAGTACTTC. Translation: CASSSPGPGLAGGPYEQYF.

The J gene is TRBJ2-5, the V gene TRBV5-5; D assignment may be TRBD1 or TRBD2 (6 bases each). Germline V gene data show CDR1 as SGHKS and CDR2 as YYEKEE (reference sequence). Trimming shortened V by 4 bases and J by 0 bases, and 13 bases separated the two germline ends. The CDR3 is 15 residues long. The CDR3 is CASSPGGGDQETQYF. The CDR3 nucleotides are TGTGCCAGCAGCCCCGGAGGGGGTGACCAAGAGACCCAGTACTTC.

CDR3 nucleotides: TGCGCCAGCAGCCAGGGCGAACAGAACACTGAAGCTTTCTTT. Protein sequence: CASSQGEQNTEAFF. V is TRBV4-1 and J is TRBJ1-1; D is undetermined. The CDR3 sequence is 14 residues long. Looked up from germline, CDR1 is MGHRA and CDR2 is YSYEKL. The V and J ends lost 3 bases and 1 base respectively, with 9 bases between them.

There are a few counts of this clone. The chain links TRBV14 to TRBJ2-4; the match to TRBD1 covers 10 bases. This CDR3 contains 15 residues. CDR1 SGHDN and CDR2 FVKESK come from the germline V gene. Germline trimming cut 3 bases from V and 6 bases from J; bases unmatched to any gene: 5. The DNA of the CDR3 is TGTGCCAGCAGCCACCGGGACAGGGGTAGAAACATTCAGTACTTC. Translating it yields CASSHRDRGRNIQYF.

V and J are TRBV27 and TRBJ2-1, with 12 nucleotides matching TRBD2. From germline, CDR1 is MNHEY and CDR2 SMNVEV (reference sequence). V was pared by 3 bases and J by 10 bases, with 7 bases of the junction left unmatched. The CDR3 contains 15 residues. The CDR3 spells CASSFLLGTSGEQFF. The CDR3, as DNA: TGTGCCAGCAGTTTTCTTCTCGGGACTAGCGGGGAGCAGTTCTTC.

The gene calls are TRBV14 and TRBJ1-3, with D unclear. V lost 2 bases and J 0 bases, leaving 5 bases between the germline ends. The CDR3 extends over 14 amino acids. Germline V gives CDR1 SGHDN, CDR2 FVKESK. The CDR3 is CASSQTFSGNTIYF. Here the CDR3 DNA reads TGTGCCAGCAGCCAAACGTTCTCTGGAAACACCATATATTTT.

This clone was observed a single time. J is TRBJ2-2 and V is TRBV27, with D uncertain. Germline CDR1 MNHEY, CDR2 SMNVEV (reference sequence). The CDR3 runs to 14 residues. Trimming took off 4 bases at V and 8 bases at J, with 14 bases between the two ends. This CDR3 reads CASSSLTRRGELFF. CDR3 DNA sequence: TGTGCCAGCAGTTCTTTAACAAGACGAGGGGAGCTGTTTTTT.

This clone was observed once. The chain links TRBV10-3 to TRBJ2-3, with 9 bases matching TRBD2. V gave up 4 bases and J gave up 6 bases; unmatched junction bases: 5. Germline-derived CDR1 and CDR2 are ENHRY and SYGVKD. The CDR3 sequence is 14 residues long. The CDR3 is CAISGGGRADTQYF. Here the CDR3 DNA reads TGTGCCATCAGTGGAGGCGGGAGGGCGGATACGCAGTATTTT.